These 20 T cell receptor beta chains came from one sample sequenced in a study of shared clonotypes between healthy human individuals. The repertoire was sequenced with immunoSEQ multiplex PCR; TCRdb's copy has only in-frame clones and lacks some. The sample has roughly 2.2 million clones, about 90% seen once. The specimen sequenced was naive CD4+ T cells from PBMCs. Stated subset: CD45RA+ positively selected. The origin of the receptors is a young man in good health. Some clones in this sample may be carry-over from other donors' samples.

V and J are TRBV4-1 and TRBJ2-5, with TRBD1 matching 10 bases. V was pared by 6 bases and J by 4 bases, with 8 bases of the junction left unmatched. This CDR3 is built from 15 residues. The germline gives CDR1 MGHRA, CDR2 YSYEKL. This chain's CDR3 is CASRRGTGEGETQYF. The CDR3, as DNA: TGCGCCAGCAGGCGTGGGACAGGGGAGGGAGAGACCCAGTACTTC.

The CDR3 loop is CASSYSRTGNEQFF. CDR3 bases: TGTGCCAGCAGTTACTCAAGGACAGGCAATGAGCAGTTCTTC. The rearrangement uses TRBV6-5 and TRBJ2-1, with TRBD1 matching over 7 bases. CDR3 size: 14 residues. The junction had 2 bases not matched to a gene; V was cut back by 0 bases and J by 6 bases. Germline loops: CDR1 MNHEY, CDR2 SVGAGI.

The rearrangement joins TRBV9 to TRBJ2-7; possibly TRBD1 or TRBD2 for D (5 bases each). Germline values: CDR1 SGDLS, CDR2 YYNGEE. V was clipped by 3 bases and J by 6 bases, with 16 bases between them. CDR3 length: 14 amino acids. CDR3 sequence reads: CASSASLGVGEQYF. CDR3 coding DNA: TGTGCCAGCAGCGCCTCCTTGGGGGTGGGCGAGCAGTACTTC.

The chain joins TRBV18 to TRBJ1-5; tentative D call: TRBD1 (5 bases). The CDR3 is 13 residues long. V was pared by 10 bases and J by 2 bases, with 12 bases between. Germline CDR1 is KGHSH and CDR2 is LQKENI. DNA for the CDR3: TGTGCCACCGCAGGAGGGGGCAATCAGCCCCAGCATTTT. It is translated as CATAGGGNQPQHF.

The rearrangement links TRBV2 to TRBJ2-7; 10 positions match TRBD2. Looked up from germline, CDR1 is SNHLY and CDR2 is FYNNEI. The CDR3 contains 14 residues. After removal of 7 bases from V and 3 bases from J, the junction contained 6 bases not matched to a gene. CDR3: CASTPGLAVYEQYF. In nucleotides, the CDR3 is TGTGCCAGCACCCCCGGACTAGCGGTCTACGAGCAGTACTTC.

The chain is built from TRBV9 and TRBJ1-2; 7 nucleotides line up with TRBD1. The CDR3 extends over 14 amino acids. The V and J ends lost 4 bases and 3 bases, in that order; junction bases with no gene match: 6. Per the germline V gene, CDR1 is SGDLS and CDR2 is YYNGEE. DNA of the CDR3: TGTGCCAGCAGCCCAGGGGGGGTCGACTATGGCTACACCTTC. Its protein product is CASSPGGVDYGYTF. The entire variable domain, with the rest obtained from reference TRBV9 and TRBJ1-2, is as follows: DSGVTQTPKHLITATGQRVTLRCSPRSGDLSVYWYQQSLDQGLQFLIQYYNGEERAKGNILERFSAQQFPDLHSELNLSSLELGDSALYFCASSPGGVDYGYTFGSGTRLTVV.

This clone was counted a few times. The CDR3 coding sequence is TGTGCCAGCTCAGCCATTCATGACAGAAACTATGGCTACACCTTC. This encodes CASSAIHDRNYGYTF. The rearrangement links TRBV18 to TRBJ1-2, with a tentative D call TRBD1 (5 bases). Germline loops: CDR1 KGHSH, CDR2 LQKENI. The CDR3 loop spans 15 amino acids. V lost 5 bases, J lost 2 bases, and 15 bases lay in between.

Worth noting for this clone: Given the absence of the conserved phenylalanine or tryptophan at the CDR3 end, a read error is likely. No DNA is shown, since the ends of the CDR3 on it are uncertain; the CDR3 is the one TCRdb lists. The gene calls are TRBV6-1 and TRBJ2-7. CDR1 MNHNS and CDR2 SASEGT come from the germline V gene. The CDR3 contains 14 residues when both ends are counted. The CDR3 loop is CASTLGGYSGALSI.

The chain has TRBV19 and TRBJ1-5; D gene uncertain. CDR1 is LNHDA, CDR2 SQIVND, per germline (reference sequence). Trimming took 3 bases from V and 0 from J, leaving 12 bases between them. This CDR3 region has 16 residues. The CDR3 here is CASSILVGVSNQPQHF. The CDR3 coding sequence is TGTGCCAGTAGTATCTTAGTTGGGGTTAGCAATCAGCCCCAGCATTTT.

The CDR3 region has the DNA TGTGCCAGCACCACAAGAAAGCTAGCGGGAGGCGAGCAGTACTTC. Translated: CASTTRKLAGGEQYF. The chain carries TRBV6-1 and TRBJ2-7, with TRBD2 matching over 11 bases. This CDR3 has 15 amino acids. The V gene end was trimmed by 7 bases and the J gene end by 6 bases; junction bases not matched to a gene: 11. Germline lookup yields CDR1 MNHNS and CDR2 SASEGT.

As DNA, the CDR3 is TGTGCCAGCAGAGGGACAGGGAGAAACATTCAGTACTTC. Amino acid sequence: CASRGTGRNIQYF. V usage is TRBV28 and J usage is TRBJ2-4, with TRBD1 identical over 9 bases. The CDR3 runs to 13 residues. Germline V gene data show CDR1 as MDHEN and CDR2 as SYDVKM. The V gene end was trimmed by 6 bases and the J gene end by 6 bases; junction bases not matched to a gene: 3.

This chain uses TRBV28 with TRBJ2-5; D gene unclear. The J call may not be correct, given that the DNA end is closer to TRBJ2-7. CDR1 and CDR2 (germline): MDHEN, SYDVKM. CDR3 length equals 14 residues. The CDR3 here is CASSLVSSWNEQYF. The CDR3 nucleotides read TGTGCCAGCAGTTTAGTTTCTAGTTGGAACGAGCAGTACTTC.

As to this clone: The sample contains more than one DNA sequence encoding this CDR3. The rearrangement links TRBV5-1 to TRBJ2-7; D is perhaps TRBD1 or TRBD2 (5 bases each). The CDR3 sequence is 14 residues long. The ends were cut back, 0 bases at V and 2 bases at J, with 9 bases in the middle. Germline assignment: CDR1 SGHRS and CDR2 YFSETQ. The CDR3 is CASSLGGAPYEQYF. The CDR3 DNA reads as TGCGCCAGCAGCTTGGGAGGGGCGCCCTACGAGCAGTACTTC.

This rearrangement joins TRBV19 to TRBJ2-3; 7 bases line up with TRBD2. Unmatched junction bases numbered 13, after V lost 10 bases and J lost 3 bases. The CDR3 is 15 residues long. The germline V gene encodes CDR1 LNHDA and CDR2 SQIVND (reference sequence). The CDR3 nucleotides are TGTGCCACCGCCCGGCGGCGGGAGAGGACAGATACGCAGTATTTT. Translating it yields CATARRRERTDTQYF.

The rearrangement joins TRBV7-9 to TRBJ2-1; 9 bases align to TRBD2. The CDR3 has 18 amino acids. Germline CDR1 is SEHNR and CDR2 is FQNEAQ (reference sequence). Trimming at V came to 2 bases and at J to 5 bases, leaving 13 bases not matched to a gene. CDR3 DNA: TGTGCCAGCAGCTTATCTGGCGGGAGGGCCCCAGGAAACAATGAGCAGTTCTTC. This gives the protein CASSLSGGRAPGNNEQFF.

The chain is built from TRBV18 and TRBJ1-3; no clear D gene. V lost 1 base, J lost 1 base, and 11 bases lay in between. Germline V CDR1 and CDR2: KGHSH, LQKENI. The CDR3 runs to 16 residues. CDR3 nucleotides: TGTGCCAGCTCACCACGGACGTCGGGGTCTGGAAACACCATATATTTT. Its protein is CASSPRTSGSGNTIYF. The whole variable domain, remainder taken from reference TRBV18 and TRBJ1-3, is NAGVMQNPRHLVRRRGQEARLRCSPMKGHSHVYWYRQLPEEGLKFMVYLQKENIIDESGMPKERFSAEFPKEGPSILRIQQVVRGDSAAYFCASSPRTSGSGNTIYFGEGSWLTVV.

The V and J genes are TRBV5-1 and TRBJ1-2; TRBD1 matches 7 bases. CDR3 length: 15 amino acids. V shed 4 bases, J shed 8 bases, and the junction held 14 bases outside the gene matches. The germline CDR1 and CDR2 sequences are SGHRS and YFSETQ. Here the CDR3 reads CASSPGPTGAQGYTF. The CDR3 DNA sequence: TGCGCCAGCAGCCCCGGCCCTACAGGGGCTCAGGGCTACACCTTC.

The chain combines TRBV25-1 with TRBJ2-1, with 9 bases matching TRBD2. Germline V CDR1 and CDR2: MGHDK, SYGVNS. This CDR3 contains 16 residues. The V and J ends lost 3 bases and 7 bases, in that order; junction bases with no gene match: 10. The CDR3 region is CASSEGRREGRNEQFF. DNA for the CDR3: TGTGCCAGCAGTGAGGGGCGGCGGGAGGGCCGGAATGAGCAGTTCTTC.

The CDR3 here is CASRTGTYNEQFF. CDR3 in DNA: TGTGCCAGCCGGACAGGGACCTACAATGAGCAGTTCTTC. This chain links TRBV19 with TRBJ2-1; 8 bases line up with TRBD1. The V and J ends lost 9 bases and 2 bases, in that order; junction bases with no gene match: 3. CDR1 is LNHDA and CDR2 is SQIVND in the germline V gene (reference sequence). This CDR3 contains 13 residues.

The chain joins TRBV4-1 to TRBJ1-1; weak D call: TRBD1 (5 bases). The CDR3 contains 16 residues. Germline CDR1 reads MGHRA; CDR2 reads YSYEKL. V shed 3 bases and J shed 4 bases, with 18 bases lying between them. CDR3 sequence (DNA): TGCGCCAGCAGCCATACTACTCACGCCGGGGGCACTGAAGCTTTCTTT. It yields the protein CASSHTTHAGGTEAFF.